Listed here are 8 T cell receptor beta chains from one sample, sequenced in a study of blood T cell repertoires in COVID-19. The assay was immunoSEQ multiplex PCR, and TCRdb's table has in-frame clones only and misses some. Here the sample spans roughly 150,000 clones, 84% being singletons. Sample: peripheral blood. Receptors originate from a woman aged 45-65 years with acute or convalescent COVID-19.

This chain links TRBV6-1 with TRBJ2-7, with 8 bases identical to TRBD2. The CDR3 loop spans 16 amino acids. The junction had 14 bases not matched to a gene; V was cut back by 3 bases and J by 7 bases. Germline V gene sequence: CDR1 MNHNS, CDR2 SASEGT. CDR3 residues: CASSEVGGAQIWEQYF. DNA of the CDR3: TGTGCCAGCAGTGAGGTCGGGGGGGCGCAGATTTGGGAGCAGTACTTC.

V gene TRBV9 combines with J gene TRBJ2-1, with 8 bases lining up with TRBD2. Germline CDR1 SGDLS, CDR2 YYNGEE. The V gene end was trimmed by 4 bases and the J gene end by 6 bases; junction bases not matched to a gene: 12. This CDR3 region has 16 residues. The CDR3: CASSLGRGSGTNEQFF. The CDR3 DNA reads TGTGCCAGCAGCCTCGGAAGGGGTAGCGGGACCAATGAGCAGTTCTTC.

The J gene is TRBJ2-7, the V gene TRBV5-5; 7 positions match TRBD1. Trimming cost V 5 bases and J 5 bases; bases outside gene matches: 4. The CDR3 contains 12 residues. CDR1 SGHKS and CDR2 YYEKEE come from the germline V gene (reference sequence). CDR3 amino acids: CASSRDSNEQYF. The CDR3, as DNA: TGTGCCAGCAGTCGGGACAGCAACGAGCAGTACTTC.

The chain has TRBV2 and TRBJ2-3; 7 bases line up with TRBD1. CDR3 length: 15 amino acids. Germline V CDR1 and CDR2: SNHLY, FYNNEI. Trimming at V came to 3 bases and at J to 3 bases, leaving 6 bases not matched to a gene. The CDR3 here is CASSDQTGITDTQYF. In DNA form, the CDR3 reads TGTGCCAGCAGTGACCAGACAGGGATTACAGATACGCAGTATTTT.

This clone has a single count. The CDR3 region is CASSLEQGGKNIQYF. CDR3 DNA sequence: TGTGCCAGCAGCTTGGAGCAGGGCGGCAAAAACATTCAGTACTTC. The chain has TRBV5-4 and TRBJ2-4; TRBD1 might be the D (5 bases). The CDR3 spans 15 residues. The germline V gene encodes CDR1 SGHNT and CDR2 YYREEE (reference sequence). The V end was cut by 0 bases, the J end by 3 bases, with 10 bases between.

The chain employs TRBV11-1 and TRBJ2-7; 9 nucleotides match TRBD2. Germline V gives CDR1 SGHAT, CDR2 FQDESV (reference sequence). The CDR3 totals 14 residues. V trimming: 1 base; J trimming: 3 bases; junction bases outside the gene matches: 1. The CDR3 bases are TGTGCCAGCAGCTTAGGGACTAGCGTCTACGAGCAGTACTTC. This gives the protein CASSLGTSVYEQYF.

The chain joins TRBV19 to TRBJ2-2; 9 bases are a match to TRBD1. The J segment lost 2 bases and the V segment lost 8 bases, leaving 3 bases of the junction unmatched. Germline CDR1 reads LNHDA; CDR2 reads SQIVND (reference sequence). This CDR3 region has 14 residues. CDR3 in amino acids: CASWDRANTGELFF. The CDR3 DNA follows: TGTGCCAGTTGGGACAGGGCTAACACCGGGGAGCTGTTTTTT.

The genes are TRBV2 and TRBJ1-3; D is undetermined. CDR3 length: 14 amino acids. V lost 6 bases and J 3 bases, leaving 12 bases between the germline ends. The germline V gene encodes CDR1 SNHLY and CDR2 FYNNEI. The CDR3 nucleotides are TGTGCCAGCAGCAAGGAGGCCGGTGGAAACACCATATATTTT. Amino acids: CASSKEAGGNTIYF.